This TCR beta chain was found in a study of blood T cell repertoires in COVID-19. Study-wide context: Sites across the United States, Italy and Spain contributed samples from acute and convalescent COVID-19. T cells, B-cell-depleted T cells, or PBMCs provided the cDNA or gDNA that served as material.

CDR1 is SGHVS, CDR2 FQNEAQ, per germline. Trimming took 5 bases from V and 2 from J, leaving 10 bases between them. The CDR3 sequence is 13 residues long. Study processing details: Estimates of nucleated cell counts were drawn from the amplification of reference gene primers. The data were produced by immunoSEQ multiplex PCR, yet TCRdb's version contains in-frame clones alone and is incomplete. The DNA was the basis for D and trimming; V, J and clone size are from that table. Here the sample spans about 24,000 clones, 75% to 90% being singletons. The sequenced sample consisted of peripheral blood. The genes are TRBV7-8 and TRBJ2-7; no firm D call. This receptor was taken from a woman in her seventies with active COVID-19. The CDR3 loop is CASSRVPTYEQYF. In DNA form, the CDR3 reads TGTGCCAGCAGCCGGGTCCCTACCTACGAGCAGTACTTC. The full variable domain, its missing parts supplied by reference TRBV7-8 and TRBJ2-7, is GAGVSQSPRYKVAKRGQDVALRCDPISGHVSLFWYQQALGQGPEFLTYFQNEAQLDKSGLPSDRFFAERPEGSVSTLKIQRTQQEDSAVYLCASSRVPTYEQYFGPGTRLTVT.